This entry features one T cell receptor beta chain sequence. Its antigen remains unknown. This CDR3 comprises 14 residues. The germline V and J ends were trimmed by 1 base and 3 bases, with 11 bases remaining between them. Germline-derived CDR1 and CDR2 are SGHRS and YFSETQ. The sample's time point: week 23, last vaccination. All doses held 300 ug of mutant IDH1 20-mer peptide, with topical imiquimod. New WHO grade 3 or 4 astrocytomas that were IDH1-mutant and ATRX-lost occurred in the donors. The data stem from a study of a mutant IDH1 vaccine in newly diagnosed glioma. Here immunoSEQ multiplex PCR was the method, and the copy in TCRdb shows in-frame clones only, minus some. The table includes 60,000 to 85,000 clones, around 85% detected once.

J is TRBJ2-7 and V is TRBV5-1; D remains ambiguous. The sequenced sample was PBMCs, obtained from a glioma patient whose treatment included an IDH1 peptide vaccine. The sequence derives from a woman in her fifties or sixties with glioma. The CDR3: CASSLRSFNYEQYF. The CDR3 nucleotides are TGCGCCAGCAGCTTGCGGAGTTTCAACTACGAGCAGTACTTC.